A single sample is the source of the 3 T cell receptor beta chains below, sequenced in a study of blood T cell repertoires in COVID-19. Here immunoSEQ multiplex PCR was the method, and the copy in TCRdb shows in-frame clones only, minus some. Of a few hundred thousand clones in the sample, roughly 84% were seen once. The specimen was peripheral blood. The receptors were sampled from a woman in her 40s who had recovered from COVID-19.

In this sample, this clone turned up once. The chain links TRBV5-1 to TRBJ1-1; the match to TRBD1 covers 9 bases. Germline CDR1 and CDR2: SGHRS and YFSETQ. V dropped 4 bases and J dropped 0; count of bases not matched to a gene: 10. The CDR3 consists of 17 residues. For the CDR3, the DNA is TGCGCCAGCAGCGTCCCGACAGGGGGTTTGATGAACACTGAAGCTTTCTTT. It yields the protein CASSVPTGGLMNTEAFF.

The V call is TRBV5-1, the J call TRBJ2-3; 12 bases map to TRBD2. The CDR3 runs to 16 residues. Trimming removed 4 bases from V and 4 bases from J; junction bases left unmatched: 7. Germline lookup yields CDR1 SGHRS and CDR2 YFSETQ. CDR3 in DNA: TGCGCCAGCAGCACCTCCCCTAGCGGGGGGGCAGATACGCAGTATTTT. It translates to CASSTSPSGGADTQYF.

This chain joins TRBV19 and TRBJ1-2; D is undetermined. Trimming removed 4 bases at V and 5 bases at J, with 14 bases between. The CDR3 length is 14 residues. Germline V gene lookup returns CDR1 LNHDA and CDR2 SQIVND (reference sequence). CDR3 nucleotides: TGTGCCAGTAGTAAGAGGTCTCCGGGGTATGGCTACACCTTC. It codes for CASSKRSPGYGYTF. Drawing the rest from reference TRBV19 and TRBJ1-2, the complete variable domain is DGGITQSPKYLFRKEGQNVTLSCEQNLNHDAMYWYRQDPGQGLRLIYYSQIVNDFQKGDIAEGYSVSREKKESFPLTVTSAQKNPTAFYLCASSKRSPGYGYTFGSGTRLTVV.